This TCR beta chain was obtained from a study of control samples from healthy donors and cancer patients. This table comes from immunoSEQ multiplex PCR, and its TCRdb copy is limited to in-frame clones, with some not included. This repertoire shows some 140,000 clones, about 85% found once; its top ten account for roughly 10%. This clone was detected only once. Sequencing used blood. This clonotype was obtained from a woman aged 25-40 years in good health.

In DNA form, the CDR3 reads TGTGCCAGCCAGGGACTAGCGGGGCCAGATACGCAGTATTTT. The encoded protein is CASQGLAGPDTQYF. This chain connects TRBV2 to TRBJ2-3; 13 bases line up with TRBD2. Germline V gene sequence: CDR1 SNHLY, CDR2 FYNNEI. Trimming took 8 bases from V and 4 from J; bases not matched to a gene: 3. The CDR3 is made up of 14 amino acids.